This TCR beta chain was identified in a study of sequential checkpoint blockade in melanoma. Indicated treatment: randomized to nivolumab then ipilimumab (arm A) or the reverse (arm B). Patients had received no earlier DNA-damaging chemotherapy. PBMC sorting kept live CD3+CD8+ cells without CD19 or CD56. The method was immunoSEQ multiplex PCR; TCRdb's version includes in-frame clones alone and lacks a portion of them. The data hold around 11,000 clones, with around 69% observed a single time. The CDR3 totals 16 residues. Looked up from germline, CDR1 is LGHNA and CDR2 is YSLEER. V gave up 1 base and J gave up 0 bases, with 13 bases separating them.

The clonotype was recovered from a human donor with melanoma. This chain links TRBV4-3 with TRBJ2-7, with D possibly matching TRBD1 (5 bases). Sequences were derived from CD8+ T cells sorted from blood (inferred from file names), sampled from a patient given nivolumab and ipilimumab in sequence. For the CDR3, the DNA is TGCGCCAGCAGCCAAGGAAGTGGCAGGGCCTCCTACGAGCAGTACTTC. Its translation is CASSQGSGRASYEQYF.